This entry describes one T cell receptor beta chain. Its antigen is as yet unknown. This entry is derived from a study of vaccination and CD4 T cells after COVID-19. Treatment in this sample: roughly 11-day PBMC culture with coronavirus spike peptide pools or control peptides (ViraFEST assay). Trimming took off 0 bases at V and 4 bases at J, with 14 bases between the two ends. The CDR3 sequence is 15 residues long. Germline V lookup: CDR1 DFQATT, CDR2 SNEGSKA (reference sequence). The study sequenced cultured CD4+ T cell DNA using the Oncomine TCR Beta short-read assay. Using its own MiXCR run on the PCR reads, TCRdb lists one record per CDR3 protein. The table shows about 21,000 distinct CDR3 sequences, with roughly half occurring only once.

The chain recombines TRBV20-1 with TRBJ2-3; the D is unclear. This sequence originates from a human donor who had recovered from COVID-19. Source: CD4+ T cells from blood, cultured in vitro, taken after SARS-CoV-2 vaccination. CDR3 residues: CSARDLQQSPDTQYF. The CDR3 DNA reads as TGCAGTGCTAGAGATCTACAGCAGTCCCCAGATACGCAGTATTTT.